This T cell receptor beta chain is from a study of blood T cell repertoires in COVID-19 (dated by TCRdb to between 2020 and 2021). Notes on the research overall: Samples from collaborators originated in the United States, Italy and Spain and spanned both the acute and convalescent phases of COVID-19. The prospective study material was composed of cDNA or gDNA derived from T cells, B-cell-depleted T cells, or PBMCs. Subjects who had been exposed to COVID-19, were actively infected with it, or had recovered from it provided the deeply sampled blood TCRbeta repertoires that made up the dataset. The repertoires were released in a freely available public database meant as a resource for research on the immune response to SARS-CoV-2. Samples came from the ongoing ImmuneRACE study (first 160 participants) plus 1,254 subjects from 6 global collaborators. Sample metadata almost always included a de-identified subject ID, COVID-19 status, age in years and sex. Where available, HLA class I and class II types were taken from metadata supplied by the sample provider and were not determined by assay-based typing. On the study overall, not on this receptor specifically: The quantity of clinical and demographic metadata differed by source and by participant and was supplied without curation.

One collaborating source in Seattle enrolled patients during active infection and followed them longitudinally through the course of disease. Whole blood was collected in K2EDTA tubes by collaborating institutions according to the institutions' own protocols. For TCRbeta analysis, collaborator samples were shipped as frozen whole blood, as isolated PBMCs, or as DNA extracted from either sample type. The immunoSEQ Assay, a bias-controlled multiplex PCR, was used to amplify TCRbeta CDR3 regions from genomic DNA. The original methods were these. Within the assay, amplification of reference gene primers was used to estimate how many nucleated cells each sample contained. To quantify the absolute abundance of each unique TCRbeta CDR3 rearrangement, sequence reads were collapsed and filtered. Productive Simpson clonality was computed per sample as the square root of Simpson's diversity index over productive rearrangements. TCRdb mirrors the immuneACCESS table, restricted to in-frame sequences. Some clones are absent from its copies; in checked studies, under half trace to an unresolved V gene, and the reason for the others is unknown. Clone size and V and J calls were adopted from that table, with D and trimming inferred from the DNA. The sample includes approximately 210,000 clones, with 94% observed a single time. 0.6% to 0.8% of the sample is held by the ten biggest clonotypes.

The germline V gene gives CDR1 as LGHNA and CDR2 as YNFKEQ. V gives up 4 bases and J gives up 7 bases, and the segment between their germline ends measures 11 bases. From cysteine to phenylalanine, the CDR3 is 13 amino acids long. Just CDR3 DNA is preserved here, 39 bases in frame from base 1. In the case of this clone: What antigen it recognizes has not been identified. No base quality values were provided; no much bigger clone lies one nucleotide off.

The receptor comes from a man aged 30-40 years with COVID-19, enrolled during active disease. This receptor chain uses TRBV4-2 and TRBJ1-5, with the D segment identity uncertain. The sequencing sample was made of peripheral blood. The base sequence is TGTGCCAGCAGCCCCCTACCGGGGCAGCCCCAGCATTTT. It is translated as CASSPLPGQPQHF.